This record looks at one TCR beta chain sequence and its context. After isolation, RNA underwent reverse transcription to generate cDNA as the sequencing template. Method: immunoSEQ multiplex PCR; TCRdb's copy keeps in-frame clones and lacks some. Counted here are roughly 210,000 clones, around two fifths occurring once; the ten biggest clones make up around 2.8%. The treatment denotes: oral pan-JAK inhibitor, 5-10 mg twice daily. Cell sorting was applied to PBMCs, and CD4+ and CD8+ T cells were collected. The data belong to a study of CD8+ T cells in alopecia areata. At the level of the study: Treated patients received severity scores based on the percentage of scalp area affected.

CDR1 is GTSNPN and CDR2 is SVGIG in the germline V gene (reference sequence). The junction had 4 bases not matched to a gene; V was cut back by 1 base and J by 4 bases. CDR3 size: 15 residues. This receptor was taken from a human donor with alopecia areata. Sequencing was performed on CD4+ T cells sorted from blood, taken between weeks 36 and 40, from a patient treated with tofacitinib. The gene calls are TRBV30 and TRBJ2-6, with 7 bases that match TRBD1. The DNA of the CDR3 is TGTGCCTGGAGTGATACAGGGGCCGGGGCCAACGTCCTGACTTTC. It encodes CAWSDTGAGANVLTF.